Each of the 21 T cell receptor beta chains below was sequenced from the same sample in a study of regulatory T cells in long-lasting Graves disease (dated by TCRdb to about 2021). The time point label, as the study defines it: newly diagnosed GD, antithyroid drugs for less than 3 months. For both TCR sequencing and RNA sequencing, RNA was extracted from PBMCs in TRIzol. Libraries came from multiplex PCR. For sequencing, an Illumina HiSeq 4000 was employed. iRepertoire HTBI primers and Arm-PCR amplification of CDR3 regions were used to construct TCR beta libraries. The raw public reads went through TCRdb reprocessing: fastp at Q25, MiXCR clone calling, in-frame beta chains kept. Each CDR3 protein gets just one entry, which takes the most common genes and DNA from the rows behind it. This sample has 390,000 or so distinct CDR3 sequences in its table, and roughly 10% of those were observed once. Clones ranked in the top ten supply approximately 20% of the sample.

These data also featured in a second study, about T cells in Graves' hyperthyroidism and ophthalmopathy.

The source material was peripheral blood mononuclear cells (PBMCs), sampled at new diagnosis, from a patient treated with antithyroid drugs. All receptors come from a woman aged 18-29 years with Graves disease. Donor details come from another sample of the same person, matched by shared clones.

This clonotype was seen at least ten times. V usage is TRBV20-1 and J usage is TRBJ2-4, with D possibly being TRBD2 (5 bases). Germline V lookup: CDR1 DFQATT, CDR2 SNEGSKA (reference sequence). The V end lost 6 bases, the J end lost 0 bases, and 15 bases lay between the germline ends. This CDR3 has 15 residues. The CDR3 protein is CSARRVKVAKNIQYF. The CDR3 bases are TGCAGTGCGCGGCGGGTTAAGGTAGCCAAAAACATTCAGTACTTC.

This clonotype showed up many times. The chain employs TRBV7-8 and TRBJ2-3; no definite D call. Germline lookup yields CDR1 SGHVS and CDR2 FQNEAQ. The CDR3 has 14 amino acids. Trimming left V 5 bases short and J 1 base short, with 10 bases between. This CDR3 reads CASSRIAGTDTQYF. The CDR3 coding sequence is TGTGCCAGCAGCCGAATTGCGGGCACAGATACGCAGTATTTT.

The gene calls are TRBV19 and TRBJ1-2, with a weak D call TRBD1 (5 bases). The CDR3 contains 13 residues. CDR1 and CDR2 from the germline V gene are LNHDA and SQIVND (reference sequence). Trimming took 6 bases from V and 1 from J, leaving 9 bases between them. In DNA form, the CDR3 reads TGTGCCAGTAGAGGTACAGGTAACTATGGCTACACCTTC. Translating it yields CASRGTGNYGYTF.

This clonotype came up many times. This chain uses TRBV2 with TRBJ2-2; D is possibly TRBD2 (6 bases). The CDR3 totals 12 residues. The V end lost 4 bases, the J end lost 6 bases, and 6 bases lay between the germline ends. Germline CDR1 reads SNHLY; CDR2 reads FYNNEI. The CDR3 region is CASSAGAGELFF. The CDR3 nucleotides read TGTGCCAGCAGTGCGGGGGCCGGGGAGCTGTTTTTT.

The chain joins TRBV28 to TRBJ1-2; 9 positions match TRBD1. This CDR3 region has 14 residues. Germline V gene data show CDR1 as MDHEN and CDR2 as SYDVKM. The J segment lost 8 bases and the V segment lost 6 bases, leaving 10 bases of the junction unmatched. The CDR3 loop is CASRQTGGAGGYTF. CDR3 bases: TGTGCCAGCAGACAAACAGGGGGCGCGGGAGGCTACACCTTC.

The J gene is TRBJ2-3, the V gene TRBV28, with TRBD2 identical over 8 bases. Unmatched junction bases numbered 9, after V lost 10 bases and J lost 9 bases. The CDR3 contains 12 residues. Germline loops: CDR1 MDHEN, CDR2 SYDVKM. The CDR3 DNA sequence: TGTGCCAACGGACAGCCGGGGGGGACGCAGTATTTT. Translation: CANGQPGGTQYF.

This clonotype was recorded many times. V is TRBV9 and J is TRBJ1-1, with a possible D match to TRBD1 (5 bases). The CDR3 is made up of 18 amino acids. With 3 bases removed from V and 0 bases from J, the gap between germline ends came to 21 bases. The germline V gene has CDR1 SGDLS and CDR2 YYNGEE. The CDR3 reads CASSGEGRAGHMNTEAFF. The DNA for the CDR3 is TGTGCCAGCAGCGGAGAGGGCCGAGCAGGGCACATGAACACTGAAGCTTTCTTT.

In its sample, this clonotype was seen many times. As DNA, the CDR3 is TGTGCCAGCAGCCAAGTGGTCACTAGCGGCCTCGGAAGGGAGACCCAGTACTTC. Translating it yields CASSQVVTSGLGRETQYF. The chain combines TRBV3-1 with TRBJ2-5; TRBD2 agrees at 8 bases. The J segment lost 5 bases and the V segment lost 1 base, leaving 15 bases of the junction unmatched. Germline V lookup: CDR1 LGHDT, CDR2 YNNKEL (reference sequence). This CDR3 comprises 18 residues.

The gene calls are TRBV27 and TRBJ2-7; D perhaps matches TRBD2 (6 bases). V lost 6 bases and J lost 3, with 15 bases in between. Germline V CDR1 and CDR2: MNHEY, SMNVEV (reference sequence). CDR3 length: 14 residues. CDR3 amino acids: CASSETGLYYEQYF. Here the CDR3 DNA reads TGTGCCAGCAGCGAGACGGGACTGTACTACGAGCAGTACTTC.

V is TRBV29-1 and J is TRBJ1-1; D is unclear. Germline V gene lookup returns CDR1 SQVTM and CDR2 ANQGSEA. The CDR3 consists of 11 residues. The ends were cut back, 6 bases at V and 8 bases at J, with 13 bases in the middle. In nucleotides, the CDR3 is TGCAGCGTGGCGGATGTGAAAGAAGCTTTCTTT. Its protein is CSVADVKEAFF. Based on the CDR3 plus reference TRBV29-1 and TRBJ1-1, the full variable domain is SAVISQKPSRDICQRGTSLTIQCQVDSQVTMMFWYRQQPGQSLTLIATANQGSEATYESGFVIDKFPISRPNLTFSTLTVSNMSPEDSSIYLCSVADVKEAFFGQGTRLTVV.

This clonotype was picked up many times. J is TRBJ2-4 and V is TRBV2; no firm D call. The CDR3 sequence is 13 residues long. Germline V gene data show CDR1 as SNHLY and CDR2 as FYNNEI. Trimming stripped 5 bases from V and 4 bases from J, with 9 bases between. CDR3: CASSRALKNIQYF. Here the CDR3 DNA reads TGTGCCAGCAGTCGGGCCTTAAAAAACATTCAGTACTTC.

Ten or more counts support this clonotype. CDR3 DNA: TGCAGTGCTAGTGAAGTGGAGAACACTGAAGCTTTCTTT. Translation: CSASEVENTEAFF. J is TRBJ1-1 and V is TRBV20-1; D gene unclear. The CDR3 length is 13 residues. V lost 3 bases and J lost 1, with 9 bases in between. Germline CDR1 is DFQATT and CDR2 is SNEGSKA (reference sequence).

This clonotype was observed many times. The chain joins TRBV6-2 or TRBV6-3 to TRBJ1-1; D gene uncertain. The CDR3 totals 12 residues. Trimming cost V 4 bases and J 6 bases, with 9 bases left between them. CDR1 and CDR2 from the germline V gene are MNHEY and SVGEGT. In DNA, the CDR3 is TGTGCCAGCAGTTCACTGACGCCTGAAGCTTTCTTT. Protein sequence: CASSSLTPEAFF.

V is TRBV7-8 and J is TRBJ1-2, with TRBD1 matching 8 bases. The germline V gene has CDR1 SGHVS and CDR2 FQNEAQ. The length of the CDR3 is 15 residues. Trimming took 5 bases from V and 2 from J; bases not matched to a gene: 7. This chain's CDR3 is CASSQGANWNYGYTF. In nucleotides, the CDR3 is TGTGCCAGCAGCCAGGGGGCCAATTGGAACTATGGCTACACCTTC.

This clonotype occurred many times. The chain joins TRBV12-3 or TRBV12-4 to TRBJ2-1, with 7 bases matching TRBD1. V shed 3 bases and J 7 bases; nucleotides not matched to a gene: 9. There are 15 residues in the CDR3. DNA for the CDR3: TGTGCCAGCAGTTTTGACGAGGGGACAGAGAATGAGCAGTTCTTC. It yields the protein CASSFDEGTENEQFF.

This clonotype was observed many times. This chain joins TRBV13 and TRBJ2-1; D might be TRBD1 or TRBD2, each matching 6 bases. V was clipped by 4 bases and J by 4 bases, with 11 bases between them. Germline CDR1 reads PRHDT; CDR2 reads FYEKMQ (reference sequence). The CDR3 totals 14 residues. CDR3: CASSYGGDYNEQFF. CDR3 bases: TGTGCCAGCAGCTACGGGGGCGATTACAATGAGCAGTTCTTC.

In its sample, this clonotype was seen once. A read error may explain this, as a much larger clone is one base away. V gene TRBV13 combines with J gene TRBJ2-5; 8 nucleotides match TRBD2. Germline V gene lookup returns CDR1 PRHDT and CDR2 FYEKMQ (reference sequence). The CDR3 spans 16 residues. CDR3 coding DNA: TGTGCCAGCAGCTTAATTGCGGGGGGCTTACAAGGGACCCAGTACTTC. Its protein product is CASSLIAGGLQGTQYF.

This clonotype was seen many times. The chain uses TRBV28 and TRBJ2-1; D is tentatively TRBD1 or TRBD2 (5 bases each). The germline V and J ends were trimmed by 5 bases and 3 bases, with 14 bases remaining between them. There are 15 residues in the CDR3. The germline gives CDR1 MDHEN, CDR2 SYDVKM. The chain's CDR3 is CASSVQGGGYNEQFF. The CDR3 bases are TGTGCCAGCAGTGTCCAGGGTGGAGGCTACAATGAGCAGTTCTTC.

V is TRBV20-1 and J is TRBJ1-5; 9 bases agree with TRBD1. Germline V lookup: CDR1 DFQATT, CDR2 SNEGSKA (reference sequence). Losses at the gene ends were 3 bases for V and 11 bases for J; bases not matched to a gene: 20. This CDR3 is 17 amino acids long. CDR3 loop: CSARANRDRARGESQHF. In nucleotides, the CDR3 is TGCAGTGCTAGGGCTAACCGGGACAGGGCTCGCGGGGAGTCCCAGCATTTT.

This clonotype was observed many times. One end of the junction fails to match germline, which may point to a read error. The chain uses TRBV2 and TRBJ2-3; D gene uncertain. This CDR3 is built from 11 residues. Germline loops: CDR1 SNHLY, CDR2 FYNNEI. The CDR3 loop reads CASSERLSVDF. In nucleotides, the CDR3 is TGTGCCAGCAGTGAACGCCTATCCGTGGATTTT.

As to this clonotype: Being one base from a much bigger clone, this may be a read error. The chain links TRBV2 to TRBJ2-7, with D tentatively TRBD1 (5 bases). This CDR3 contains 16 residues. The V gene lost 5 bases and the J gene lost 7 bases, with 24 bases spanning the gap. The germline V gene has CDR1 SNHLY and CDR2 FYNNEI. CDR3 amino acids: CASSSAGMGLQNEQYF. CDR3 nucleotide sequence: TGTGCCAGCAGTTCAGCAGGGATGGGCCTACAAAATGAGCAGTACTTC.